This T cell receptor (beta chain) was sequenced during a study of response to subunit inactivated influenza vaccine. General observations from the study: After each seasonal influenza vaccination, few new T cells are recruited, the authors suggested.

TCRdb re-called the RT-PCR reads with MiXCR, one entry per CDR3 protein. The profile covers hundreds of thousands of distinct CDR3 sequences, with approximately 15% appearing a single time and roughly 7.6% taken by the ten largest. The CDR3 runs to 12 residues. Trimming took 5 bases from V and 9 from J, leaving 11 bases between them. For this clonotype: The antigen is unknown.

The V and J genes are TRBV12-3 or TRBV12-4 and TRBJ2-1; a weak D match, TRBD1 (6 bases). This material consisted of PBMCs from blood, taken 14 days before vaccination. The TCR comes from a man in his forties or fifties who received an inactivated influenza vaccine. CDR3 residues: CASSPQGLEQFF. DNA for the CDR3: TGTGCCAGCAGTCCCCAGGGGCTTGAGCAGTTCTTC.